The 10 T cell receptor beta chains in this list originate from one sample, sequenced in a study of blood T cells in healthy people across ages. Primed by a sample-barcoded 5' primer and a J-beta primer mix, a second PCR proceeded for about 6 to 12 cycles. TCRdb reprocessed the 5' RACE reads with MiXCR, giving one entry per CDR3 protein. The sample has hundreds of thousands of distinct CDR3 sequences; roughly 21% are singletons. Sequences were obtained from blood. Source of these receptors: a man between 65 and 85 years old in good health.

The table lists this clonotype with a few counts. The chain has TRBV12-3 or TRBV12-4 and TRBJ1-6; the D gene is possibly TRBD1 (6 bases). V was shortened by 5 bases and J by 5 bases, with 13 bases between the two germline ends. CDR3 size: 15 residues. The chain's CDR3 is CASSAAGGHNSPLHF. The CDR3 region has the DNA TGTGCCAGCAGTGCAGCCGGGGGGCATAATTCACCCCTCCACTTT.

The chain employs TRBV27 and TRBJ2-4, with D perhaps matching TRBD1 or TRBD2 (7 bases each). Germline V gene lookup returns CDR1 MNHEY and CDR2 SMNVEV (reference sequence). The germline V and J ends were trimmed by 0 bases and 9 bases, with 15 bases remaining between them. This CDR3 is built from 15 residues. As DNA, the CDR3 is TGTGCCAGCAGTTTATCGAATCCCAGGGGGGGCATTCAGTACTTC. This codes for CASSLSNPRGGIQYF.

CDR3 sequence reads: CSALARPLVFF. In DNA form, the CDR3 reads TGCAGTGCCCTGGCACGGCCTTTAGTGTTCTTC. The chain employs TRBV20-1 and TRBJ2-1; no clear D gene. Trimming shortened V by 6 bases and J by 15 bases, and 18 bases separated the two germline ends. There are 11 residues in the CDR3. Germline assignment: CDR1 DFQATT and CDR2 SNEGSKA (reference sequence).

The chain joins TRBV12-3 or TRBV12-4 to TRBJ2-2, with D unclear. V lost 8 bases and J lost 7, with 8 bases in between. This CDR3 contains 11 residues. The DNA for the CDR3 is TGTGCCAGCCGAGCTCTCGGGGAGCTGTTTTTT. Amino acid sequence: CASRALGELFF.

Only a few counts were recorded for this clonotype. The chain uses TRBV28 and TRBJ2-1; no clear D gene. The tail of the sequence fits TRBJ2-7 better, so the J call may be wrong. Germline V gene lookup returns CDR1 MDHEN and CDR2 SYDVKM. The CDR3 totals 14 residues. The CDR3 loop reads CASSLSAQTYEQYF. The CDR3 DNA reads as TGTGCCAGCAGTTTATCGGCCCAGACCTACGAGCAGTACTTC.

The CDR3 DNA reads as TGTGCCAGCGCCCCCGGAGCGGGAGGGATTTACAATGAGCAGTTCTTC. Its translation is CASAPGAGGIYNEQFF. The V gene is TRBV27, the J gene TRBJ2-1; 10 bases agree with TRBD2. The V gene's germline CDR1 is MNHEY and CDR2 SMNVEV (reference sequence). With 8 bases clipped from V and 4 bases from J, the junction kept 11 bases outside the gene matches. The CDR3 has 16 amino acids.

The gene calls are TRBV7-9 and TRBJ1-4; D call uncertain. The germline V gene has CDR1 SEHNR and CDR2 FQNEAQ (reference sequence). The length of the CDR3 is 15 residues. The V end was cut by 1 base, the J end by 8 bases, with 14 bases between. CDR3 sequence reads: CASSLGTGGREKLFF. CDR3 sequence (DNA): TGTGCCAGCAGCTTAGGCACTGGTGGCCGGGAAAAACTGTTTTTT. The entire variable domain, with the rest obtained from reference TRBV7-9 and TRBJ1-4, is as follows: DTGVSQNPRHKITKRGQNVTFRCDPISEHNRLYWYRQTLGQGPEFLTYFQNEAQLEKSRLLSDRFSAERPKGSFSTLEIQRTEQGDSAMYLCASSLGTGGREKLFFGSGTQLSVL.

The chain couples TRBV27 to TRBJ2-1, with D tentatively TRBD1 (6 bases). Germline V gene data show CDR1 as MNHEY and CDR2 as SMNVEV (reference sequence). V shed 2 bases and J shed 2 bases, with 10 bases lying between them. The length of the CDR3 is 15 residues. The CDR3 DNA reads TGTGCCAGCAGTTTAAAACAGGGACCCTACAATGAGCAGTTCTTC. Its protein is CASSLKQGPYNEQFF.

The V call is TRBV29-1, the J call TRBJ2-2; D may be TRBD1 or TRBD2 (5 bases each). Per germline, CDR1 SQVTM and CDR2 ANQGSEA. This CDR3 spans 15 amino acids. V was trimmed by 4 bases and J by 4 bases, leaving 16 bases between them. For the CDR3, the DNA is TGCAGCGTTGTTCCAGCGGAGAGGGGCACCGGGGAGCTGTTTTTT. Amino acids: CSVVPAERGTGELFF.

The CDR3, as DNA: TGTGCCAGCAGCTTAAGGGGGAAGGAAAAACTGTTTTTT. Translating it yields CASSLRGKEKLFF. The rearrangement links TRBV7-2 to TRBJ1-4; the D gene is possibly TRBD1 (6 bases). The ends were cut back, 2 bases at V and 8 bases at J, with 9 bases in the middle. The CDR3 extends over 13 amino acids. Germline-derived CDR1 and CDR2 are SGHTA and FQGNSA.